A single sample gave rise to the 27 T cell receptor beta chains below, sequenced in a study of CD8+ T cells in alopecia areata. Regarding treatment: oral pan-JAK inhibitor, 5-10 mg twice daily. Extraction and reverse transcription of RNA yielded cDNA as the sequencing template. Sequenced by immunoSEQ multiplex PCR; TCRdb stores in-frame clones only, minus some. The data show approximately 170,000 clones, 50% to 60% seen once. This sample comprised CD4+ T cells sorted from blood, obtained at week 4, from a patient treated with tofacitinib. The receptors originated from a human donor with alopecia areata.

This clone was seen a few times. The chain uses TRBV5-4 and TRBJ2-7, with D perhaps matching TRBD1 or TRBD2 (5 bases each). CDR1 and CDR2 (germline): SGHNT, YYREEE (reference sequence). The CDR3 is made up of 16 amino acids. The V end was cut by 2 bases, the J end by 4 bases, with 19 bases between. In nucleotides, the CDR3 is TGTGCCAGCAGCTTAGCACCGGGACGCGGAACTTACGAGCAGTACTTC. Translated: CASSLAPGRGTYEQYF.

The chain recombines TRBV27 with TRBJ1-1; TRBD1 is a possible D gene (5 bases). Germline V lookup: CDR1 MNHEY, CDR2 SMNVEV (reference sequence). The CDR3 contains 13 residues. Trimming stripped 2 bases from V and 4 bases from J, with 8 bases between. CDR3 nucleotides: TGTGCCAGCAGTTTAATAGGGACCACTGAAGCTTTCTTT. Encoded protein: CASSLIGTTEAFF.

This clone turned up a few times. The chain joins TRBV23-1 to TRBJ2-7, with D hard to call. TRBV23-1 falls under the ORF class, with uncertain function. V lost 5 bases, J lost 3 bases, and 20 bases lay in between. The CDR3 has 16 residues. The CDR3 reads CASSTPQGKQNYEQYF. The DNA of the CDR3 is TGCGCCAGCAGTACCCCCCAAGGGAAGCAGAACTACGAGCAGTACTTC.

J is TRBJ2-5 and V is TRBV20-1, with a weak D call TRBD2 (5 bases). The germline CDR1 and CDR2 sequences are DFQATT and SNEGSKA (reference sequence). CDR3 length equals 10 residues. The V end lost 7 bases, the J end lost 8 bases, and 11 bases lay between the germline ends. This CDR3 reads CSVSPGTQYF. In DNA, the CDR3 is TGCAGTGTTAGCCCGGGAACCCAGTACTTC.

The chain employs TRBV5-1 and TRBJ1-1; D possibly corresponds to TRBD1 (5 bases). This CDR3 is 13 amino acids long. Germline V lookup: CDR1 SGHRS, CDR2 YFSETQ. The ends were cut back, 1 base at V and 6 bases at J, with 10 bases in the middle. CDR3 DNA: TGCGCCAGCAGCTTGACAGGCCTCCCTGAAGCTTTCTTT. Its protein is CASSLTGLPEAFF.

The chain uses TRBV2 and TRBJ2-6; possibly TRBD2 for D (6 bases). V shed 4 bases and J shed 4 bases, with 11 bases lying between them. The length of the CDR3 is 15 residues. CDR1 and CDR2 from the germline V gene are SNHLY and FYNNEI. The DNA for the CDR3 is TGTGCCAGCAGTGTCGCGGGACCGGGGGCCAACGTCCTGACTTTC. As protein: CASSVAGPGANVLTF.

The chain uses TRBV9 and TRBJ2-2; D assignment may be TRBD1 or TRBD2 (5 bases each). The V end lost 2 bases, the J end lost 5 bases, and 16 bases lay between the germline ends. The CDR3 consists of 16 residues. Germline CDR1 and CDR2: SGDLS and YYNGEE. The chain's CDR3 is CASSVVQGVGTGELFF. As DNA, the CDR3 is TGTGCCAGCAGCGTGGTGCAGGGAGTGGGAACCGGGGAGCTGTTTTTT.

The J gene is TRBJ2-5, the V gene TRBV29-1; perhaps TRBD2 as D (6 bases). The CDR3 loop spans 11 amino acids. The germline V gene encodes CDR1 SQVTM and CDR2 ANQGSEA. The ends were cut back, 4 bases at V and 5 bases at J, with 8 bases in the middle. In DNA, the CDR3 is TGCAGCGTTGCGGCGGGGGAGACCCAGTACTTC. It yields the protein CSVAAGETQYF.

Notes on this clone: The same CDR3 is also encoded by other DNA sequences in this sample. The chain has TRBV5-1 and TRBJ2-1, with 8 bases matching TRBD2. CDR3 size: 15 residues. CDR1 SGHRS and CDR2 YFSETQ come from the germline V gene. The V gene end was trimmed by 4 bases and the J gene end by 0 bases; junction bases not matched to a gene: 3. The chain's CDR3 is CASSPSGSSYNEQFF. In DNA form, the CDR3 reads TGCGCCAGCAGCCCCAGCGGGAGCTCCTACAATGAGCAGTTCTTC.

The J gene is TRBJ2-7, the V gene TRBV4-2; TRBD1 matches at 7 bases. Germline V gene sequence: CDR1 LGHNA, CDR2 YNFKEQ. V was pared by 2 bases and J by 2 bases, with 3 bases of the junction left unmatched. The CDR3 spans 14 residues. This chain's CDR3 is CASSQRGQTYEQYF. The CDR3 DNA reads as TGTGCCAGCAGCCAACGGGGACAGACCTACGAGCAGTACTTC.

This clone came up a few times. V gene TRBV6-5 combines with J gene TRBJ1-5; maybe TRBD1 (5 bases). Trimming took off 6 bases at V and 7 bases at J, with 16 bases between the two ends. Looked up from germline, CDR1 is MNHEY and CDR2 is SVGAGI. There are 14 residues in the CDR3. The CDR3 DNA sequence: TGTGCCAGCAGCCTCAGGGAAAATTGGCAGCCCCAGCATTTT. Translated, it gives CASSLRENWQPQHF.

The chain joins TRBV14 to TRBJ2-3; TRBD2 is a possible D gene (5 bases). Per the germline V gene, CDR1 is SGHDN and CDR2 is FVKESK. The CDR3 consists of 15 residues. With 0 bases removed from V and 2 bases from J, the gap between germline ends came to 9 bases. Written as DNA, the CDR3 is TGTGCCAGCAGCCAAGATCTCGGGAACACAGATACGCAGTATTTT. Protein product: CASSQDLGNTDTQYF.

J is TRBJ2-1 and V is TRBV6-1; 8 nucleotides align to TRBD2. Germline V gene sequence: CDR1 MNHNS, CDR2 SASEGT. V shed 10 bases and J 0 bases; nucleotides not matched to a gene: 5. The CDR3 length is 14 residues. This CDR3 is CAIGTRYSYNEQFF. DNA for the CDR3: TGTGCCATCGGGACTAGGTACTCCTACAATGAGCAGTTCTTC.

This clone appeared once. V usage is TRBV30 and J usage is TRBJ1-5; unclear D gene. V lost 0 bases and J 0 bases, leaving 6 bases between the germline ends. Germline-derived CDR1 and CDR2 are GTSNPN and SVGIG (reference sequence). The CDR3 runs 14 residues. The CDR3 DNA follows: TGTGCCTGGAGTGTATACTATAGCAATCAGCCCCAGCATTTT. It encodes CAWSVYYSNQPQHF.

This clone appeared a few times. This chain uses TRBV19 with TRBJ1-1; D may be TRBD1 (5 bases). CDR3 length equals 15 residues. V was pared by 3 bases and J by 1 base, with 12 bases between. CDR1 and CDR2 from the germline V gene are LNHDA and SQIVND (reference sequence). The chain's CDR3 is CASSIGRGANTEAFF. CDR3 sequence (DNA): TGTGCCAGTAGTATTGGCCGAGGGGCGAACACTGAAGCTTTCTTT.

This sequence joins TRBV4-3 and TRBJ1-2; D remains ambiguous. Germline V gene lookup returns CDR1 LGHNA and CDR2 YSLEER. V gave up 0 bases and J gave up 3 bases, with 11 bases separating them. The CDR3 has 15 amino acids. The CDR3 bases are TGCGCCAGCAGCCAAGATCTCGGCCTATACTATGGCTACACCTTC. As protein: CASSQDLGLYYGYTF.

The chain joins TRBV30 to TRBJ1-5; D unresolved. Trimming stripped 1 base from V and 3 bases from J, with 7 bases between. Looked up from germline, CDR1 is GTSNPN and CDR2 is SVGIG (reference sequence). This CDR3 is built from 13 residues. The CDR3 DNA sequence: TGTGCCTGGAGTGGCAGGTTCAATCAGCCCCAGCATTTT. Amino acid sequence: CAWSGRFNQPQHF.

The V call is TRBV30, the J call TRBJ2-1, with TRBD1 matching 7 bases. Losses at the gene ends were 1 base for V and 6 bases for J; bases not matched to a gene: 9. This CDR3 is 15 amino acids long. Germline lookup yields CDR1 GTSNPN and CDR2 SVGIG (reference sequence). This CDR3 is CAWSARRTGGNEQFF. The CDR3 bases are TGTGCCTGGAGTGCCCGCCGGACAGGCGGCAATGAGCAGTTCTTC.

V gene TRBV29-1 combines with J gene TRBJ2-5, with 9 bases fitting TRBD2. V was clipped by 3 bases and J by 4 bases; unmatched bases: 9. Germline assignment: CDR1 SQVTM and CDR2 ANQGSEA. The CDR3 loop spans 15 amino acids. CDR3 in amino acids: CSVDLSGSERETQYF. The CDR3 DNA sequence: TGCAGCGTTGATCTTAGCGGGAGCGAGAGAGAGACCCAGTACTTC.

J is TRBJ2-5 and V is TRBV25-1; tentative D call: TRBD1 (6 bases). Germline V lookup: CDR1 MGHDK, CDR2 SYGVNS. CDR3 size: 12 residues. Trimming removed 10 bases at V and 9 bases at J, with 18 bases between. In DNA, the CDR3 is TGTGCCACCATCCCACAGTCAGGGGCCCAGTACTTC. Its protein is CATIPQSGAQYF.

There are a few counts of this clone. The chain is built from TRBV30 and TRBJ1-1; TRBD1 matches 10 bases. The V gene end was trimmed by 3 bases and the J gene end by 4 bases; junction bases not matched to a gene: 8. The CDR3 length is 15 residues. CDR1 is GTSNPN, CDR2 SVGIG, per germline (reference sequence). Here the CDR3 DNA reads TGTGCCTGGAGACGACAGGGGGCCGGTGGCACTGAAGCTTTCTTT. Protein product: CAWRRQGAGGTEAFF.

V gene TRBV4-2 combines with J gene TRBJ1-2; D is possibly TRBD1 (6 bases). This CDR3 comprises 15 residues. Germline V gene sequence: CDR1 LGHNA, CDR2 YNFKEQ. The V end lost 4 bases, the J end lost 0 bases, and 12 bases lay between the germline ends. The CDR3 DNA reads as TGTGCCAGCAGCCCCCGGGACATCCCTAACTATGGCTACACCTTC. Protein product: CASSPRDIPNYGYTF.

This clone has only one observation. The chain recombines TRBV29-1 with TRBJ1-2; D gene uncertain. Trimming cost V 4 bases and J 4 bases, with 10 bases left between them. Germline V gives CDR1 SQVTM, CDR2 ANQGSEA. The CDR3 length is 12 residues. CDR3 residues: CSVGGVGYGYTF. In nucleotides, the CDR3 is TGCAGCGTTGGGGGAGTTGGCTATGGCTACACCTTC.

This CDR3 reads CASKTNGGTEAFF. CDR3 DNA: TGTGCCAGCAAGACCAATGGGGGCACTGAAGCTTTCTTT. The chain is built from TRBV27 and TRBJ1-1; weak D call: TRBD1 (5 bases). V was cut by 7 bases and J by 4 bases, with 13 bases left in between. This CDR3 spans 13 amino acids. Germline V gives CDR1 MNHEY, CDR2 SMNVEV (reference sequence).

The DNA of the CDR3 is TGTGCCAGCAGCCGCGACGGACTAGCGGAGAACACCGGGGAGCTGTTTTTT. Translated, it gives CASSRDGLAENTGELFF. The chain carries TRBV4-2 and TRBJ2-2; TRBD2 aligns across 10 bases. This CDR3 has 17 amino acids. The V and J ends lost 4 bases and 1 base, in that order; junction bases with no gene match: 6. Germline V lookup: CDR1 LGHNA, CDR2 YNFKEQ.

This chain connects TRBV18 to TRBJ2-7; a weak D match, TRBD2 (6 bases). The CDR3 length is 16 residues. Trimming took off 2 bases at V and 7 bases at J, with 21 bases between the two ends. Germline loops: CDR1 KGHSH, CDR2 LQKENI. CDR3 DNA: TGTGCCAGCTCACCAAGCGGACTACCACACCGGGAGGAGCAGTACTTC. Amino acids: CASSPSGLPHREEQYF.

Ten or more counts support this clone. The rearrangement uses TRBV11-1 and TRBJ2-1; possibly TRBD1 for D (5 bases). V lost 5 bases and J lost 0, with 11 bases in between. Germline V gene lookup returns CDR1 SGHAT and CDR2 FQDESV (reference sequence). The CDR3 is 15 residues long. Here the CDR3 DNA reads TGTGCCAGCAGCCAGACAGTCTCCTCCTACAATGAGCAGTTCTTC. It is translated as CASSQTVSSYNEQFF.